Following are 28 T cell receptor beta chains from one sample sequenced in a study of post-analysis software for immune sequencing data. Their antigens are not known. Each TCR beta cDNA library carried unique molecular identifiers. TCRdb called the PCR reads again in MiXCR, with one record for every CDR3 protein. Among roughly 800,000 distinct CDR3 sequences listed, about 43% were seen once. Findings and limits, study-wide: Patients used five TRBV segments, including TRBV5-6, TRBV5-1 and TRBV20-1, more often than controls.

The specimen sequenced was blood. These receptors all come from a girl between 10 and 17 years old with multiple sclerosis.

This clonotype was counted a few times. The chain carries TRBV12-3 or TRBV12-4 and TRBJ1-1; D gene ambiguous. The CDR3 loop spans 13 amino acids. V gave up 5 bases and J gave up 1 base, with 8 bases separating them. For the CDR3, the DNA is TGTGCCAGCAGTCGAGGATGGAACACTGAAGCTTTCTTT. It yields the protein CASSRGWNTEAFF.

The rearrangement joins TRBV20-1 to TRBJ2-1; TRBD2 agrees at 8 bases. The CDR3 consists of 16 residues. V gave up 1 base and J gave up 4 bases; unmatched junction bases: 9. CDR1 and CDR2 from the germline V gene are DFQATT and SNEGSKA (reference sequence). The CDR3 sequence is CSARAHTPGGYNEQFF. The CDR3 DNA reads as TGCAGTGCTAGAGCTCATACTCCGGGAGGGTACAATGAGCAGTTCTTC.

The chain joins TRBV7-9 to TRBJ1-1; no reliable D call. CDR1 is SEHNR, CDR2 FQNEAQ, per germline (reference sequence). The CDR3 length is 11 residues. V lost 1 base and J 12 bases, leaving 9 bases between the germline ends. The CDR3 loop is CASSLEAYSFF. The CDR3, as DNA: TGTGCCAGCAGCTTAGAGGCCTACTCTTTCTTT. Drawing the rest from reference TRBV7-9 and TRBJ1-1, the complete variable domain is DTGVSQNPRHKITKRGQNVTFRCDPISEHNRLYWYRQTLGQGPEFLTYFQNEAQLEKSRLLSDRFSAERPKGSFSTLEIQRTEQGDSAMYLCASSLEAYSFFGQGTRLTVV.

The rearrangement uses TRBV7-8 and TRBJ2-3; maybe TRBD1 (5 bases). Trimming cost V 5 bases and J 6 bases, with 12 bases left between them. This CDR3 is built from 13 residues. Germline CDR1 and CDR2: SGHVS and FQNEAQ. CDR3 in DNA: TGTGCCAGCAGCCCTGCGACAGTTGATACGCAGTATTTT. Protein sequence: CASSPATVDTQYF.

Remarks on this clonotype: One end of the junction fails to match germline, which may point to a read error. The rearrangement links TRBV12-3 or TRBV12-4 to TRBJ2-3; D tentatively reads TRBD1 or TRBD2 (7 bases each). The length of the CDR3 is 16 residues. CDR3 nucleotide sequence: TGTGCCAGCAGTTTTAGGGACAGAGGGGGGGCAGATGCGCAGTATTTT. It translates to CASSFRDRGGADAQYF.

The CDR3 nucleotides are TGCAGCGTTGAAGATCGGGGTTTTGGCTACACCTTC. Amino acid sequence: CSVEDRGFGYTF. This rearrangement joins TRBV29-1 to TRBJ1-2; D is uncertain. Germline V gene data show CDR1 as SQVTM and CDR2 as ANQGSEA. V was pared by 0 bases and J by 7 bases, with 9 bases between. This CDR3 comprises 12 residues.

In its sample, this clonotype was seen a few times. The rearrangement uses TRBV20-1 and TRBJ2-1; 8 nucleotides align to TRBD2. Trimming took 3 bases from V and 4 from J; bases not matched to a gene: 5. The CDR3 runs 14 residues. From germline, CDR1 is DFQATT and CDR2 SNEGSKA (reference sequence). The DNA for the CDR3 is TGCAGTGCTAGGGGGGCTAGCGGGTACAATGAGCAGTTCTTC. Translating gives CSARGASGYNEQFF.

CDR3 sequence reads: CASSLHLANQQFF. Written as DNA, the CDR3 is TGTGCCAGCAGTTTACACCTAGCTAACCAGCAGTTCTTC. The chain carries TRBV12-3 or TRBV12-4 and TRBJ2-1, with a tentative D call TRBD2 (5 bases). The CDR3 is 13 residues long. Deletions cut 2 bases from V and 11 bases from J, with 13 bases between.

The chain is built from TRBV9 and TRBJ2-1, with 8 nucleotides matching TRBD2. From germline, CDR1 is SGDLS and CDR2 YYNGEE. The CDR3 length is 15 residues. V was clipped by 0 bases and J by 7 bases; unmatched bases: 6. CDR3 in amino acids: CASSVDGRGCNEQFF. CDR3 coding DNA: TGTGCCAGCAGCGTAGACGGGAGGGGTTGTAATGAGCAGTTCTTC.

This clonotype was seen only a few times. The chain couples TRBV7-2 to TRBJ2-7, with D possibly matching TRBD2 (7 bases). The V end was cut by 5 bases, the J end by 5 bases, with 16 bases between. Germline assignment: CDR1 SGHTA and CDR2 FQGNSA. This CDR3 comprises 14 residues. In nucleotides, the CDR3 is TGTGCCAGCAGCCTGCCGGGGGGCAAAAACGAGCAGTACTTC. The encoded protein is CASSLPGGKNEQYF.

This clonotype has more than one count but fewer than ten. V usage is TRBV7-9 and J usage is TRBJ2-2; 7 bases are shared with TRBD1. Unmatched junction bases numbered 1, after V lost 3 bases and J lost 6 bases. The CDR3 is made up of 13 amino acids. Germline V gives CDR1 SEHNR, CDR2 FQNEAQ (reference sequence). Here the CDR3 reads CASSFTGAGELFF. The CDR3 coding sequence is TGTGCCAGCAGCTTTACAGGGGCCGGGGAGCTGTTTTTT.

V usage is TRBV27 and J usage is TRBJ2-7; the match to TRBD1 covers 7 bases. The DNA matches TRBJ2-4 better at its end, which makes the J call doubtful. This CDR3 region has 15 residues. The germline V gene has CDR1 MNHEY and CDR2 SMNVEV (reference sequence). Written as DNA, the CDR3 is TGTGCCAGCAGTTTTCTGACAGGGTTGGGAAACATTCAGTACTTC. This translates into CASSFLTGLGNIQYF.

The chain has TRBV20-1 and TRBJ2-3, with TRBD2 identical over 12 bases. J gave up 8 bases and V 3 bases, and 6 bases lay outside the gene matches. CDR1 and CDR2 from the germline V gene are DFQATT and SNEGSKA (reference sequence). This CDR3 is built from 14 residues. DNA of the CDR3: TGCAGTGCTAGCCGAGGGACTAGCGGGTTTACGCAGTATTTT. Its protein is CSASRGTSGFTQYF.

The chain couples TRBV12-3 or TRBV12-4 to TRBJ2-1, with 10 positions matching TRBD1. Unmatched junction bases numbered 10, after V lost 2 bases and J lost 9 bases. The length of the CDR3 is 16 residues. This chain's CDR3 is CASSLPKGTGVGEQFF. The CDR3 DNA sequence: TGTGCCAGCAGTTTACCGAAGGGGACAGGGGTTGGTGAGCAGTTCTTC.

The V gene is TRBV6-5, the J gene TRBJ2-5, with D tentatively TRBD1 or TRBD2 (5 bases each). The J call is in doubt because the DNA end fits TRBJ2-7 better. Germline-derived CDR1 and CDR2 are MNHEY and SVGAGI. The CDR3 is 15 amino acids. The CDR3 region is CASSETGTGIYEQYF. CDR3 in DNA: TGTGCCAGCAGCGAAACCGGGACGGGGATTTACGAGCAGTACTTC.

The rearrangement links TRBV29-1 to TRBJ2-7; 7 nucleotides match TRBD1. The germline V gene encodes CDR1 SQVTM and CDR2 ANQGSEA. V shed 4 bases, J shed 0 bases, and the junction held 15 bases outside the gene matches. This CDR3 region has 17 residues. The CDR3 region is CSVAGNPQQGSSYEQYF. Written as DNA, the CDR3 is TGCAGCGTTGCAGGGAACCCACAACAGGGGAGCTCCTACGAGCAGTACTTC.

This CDR3 is CASSLQGDNTDTQYF. The CDR3 DNA reads as TGCGCCAGCAGCTTGCAAGGGGATAACACAGATACGCAGTATTTT. The chain uses TRBV5-1 and TRBJ2-3; a weak D match, TRBD1 (5 bases). Between the trimmed V and J ends, which lost 1 base and 2 bases, there was a span of 11 bases. There are 15 residues in the CDR3. The germline V gene has CDR1 SGHRS and CDR2 YFSETQ.

This clonotype was recorded once. The rearrangement joins TRBV5-1 to TRBJ2-7; D is perhaps TRBD1 or TRBD2 (5 bases each). With 6 bases removed from V and 5 bases from J, the gap between germline ends came to 15 bases. CDR3 size: 13 residues. Germline V CDR1 and CDR2: SGHRS, YFSETQ. In DNA form, the CDR3 reads TGCGCCAGCAAGAAAGGGACGGTCGACGAGCAGTACTTC. This encodes CASKKGTVDEQYF.

The table lists this clonotype with a few counts. The chain carries TRBV7-2 and TRBJ2-1, with 16 bases aligning to TRBD2. V gave up 5 bases and J gave up 5 bases; unmatched junction bases: 3. The length of the CDR3 is 16 residues. Germline CDR1 and CDR2: SGHTA and FQGNSA. CDR3 sequence reads: CASSRGLAGGDNEQFF. CDR3 coding DNA: TGTGCCAGCAGCAGGGGACTAGCGGGAGGGGACAATGAGCAGTTCTTC.

This clonotype was counted between two and nine times. This rearrangement joins TRBV6-2 or TRBV6-3 to TRBJ2-5; D is perhaps TRBD1 (5 bases). This CDR3 is built from 15 residues. CDR1 is MNHEY and CDR2 is SVGEGT in the germline V gene. V dropped 6 bases and J dropped 5 bases, with 19 bases sitting between them. The CDR3 here is CASRTDNPAKETQYF. CDR3 in DNA: TGTGCCAGCAGGACGGACAACCCGGCCAAGGAGACCCAGTACTTC.

The sample holds a few counts of this clonotype. This chain links TRBV4-1 with TRBJ2-1, with TRBD2 as a possible D gene (6 bases). The CDR3 length is 13 residues. Between the trimmed V and J ends, which lost 0 bases and 9 bases, there was a span of 9 bases. Per the germline V gene, CDR1 is MGHRA and CDR2 is YSYEKL. The CDR3 reads CASSQDLGSEQFF. In DNA, the CDR3 is TGCGCCAGCAGCCAAGACCTCGGGAGTGAGCAGTTCTTC.

In its sample, this clonotype was seen once. The rearrangement uses TRBV7-9 and TRBJ2-1, with a tentative D call TRBD2 (6 bases). The germline CDR1 and CDR2 sequences are SEHNR and FQNEAQ (reference sequence). The CDR3 contains 13 residues. Trimming removed 1 base at V and 10 bases at J, with 11 bases between. CDR3 residues: CASSLGWLAEQFF. The CDR3 DNA is TGTGCCAGCAGCTTAGGCTGGCTAGCGGAGCAGTTCTTC.

This clonotype has only a few counts. The rearrangement joins TRBV12-3 or TRBV12-4 to TRBJ2-1; 8 nucleotides match TRBD1. The CDR3 runs to 12 residues. V lost 5 bases and J lost 11; bases outside the gene matches: 5. The CDR3 here is CASSPTGGKQFF. For the CDR3, the DNA is TGTGCCAGCAGTCCTACAGGGGGGAAGCAGTTCTTC.

In nucleotides, the CDR3 is TGCAGCGGTCAGGGGGCGTCTCACGAGCAGTACTTC. Its translation: CSGQGASHEQYF. This chain uses TRBV29-1 with TRBJ2-7; TRBD1 matches 8 bases. Per germline, CDR1 SQVTM and CDR2 ANQGSEA. The CDR3 covers 12 residues. The ends lost 7 bases at V and 5 bases at J; junction bases unmatched: 7.

The chain uses TRBV7-9 and TRBJ2-7; 8 bases are shared with TRBD2. Germline CDR1 SEHNR, CDR2 FQNEAQ (reference sequence). The V segment lost 5 bases and the J segment 6 bases; nucleotides outside the gene matches: 15. This CDR3 spans 16 amino acids. CDR3 coding DNA: TGTGCCAGCAGCCCTCGGGGCGGGACTAGGAACCTCGAGCAGTACTTC. Residues: CASSPRGGTRNLEQYF.

This clonotype has just a few counts. J is TRBJ2-5 and V is TRBV24-1; 7 bases are a match to TRBD1. V dropped 0 bases and J dropped 2; count of bases not matched to a gene: 5. CDR1 KGHDR and CDR2 SFDVKD come from the germline V gene. The CDR3 has 16 residues. The CDR3 spells CATSDLPVGQQETQYF. The CDR3 coding sequence is TGTGCCACCAGTGATTTGCCTGTGGGACAGCAAGAGACCCAGTACTTC.

CDR3 bases: TGTGCCAGATTCAGGGGCCCGTTCTATGGCTACACCTTC. Protein: CARFRGPFYGYTF. This chain joins TRBV7-3 and TRBJ1-2, with a tentative D call TRBD1 (6 bases). V was trimmed by 9 bases and J by 4 bases, leaving 15 bases between them. Per the germline V gene, CDR1 is SGHTA and CDR2 is FQGTGA. This CDR3 has 13 residues.

This clonotype has more than one count but fewer than ten. The chain joins TRBV29-1 to TRBJ2-7, with 7 bases lining up with TRBD2. Trimming cost V 0 bases and J 7 bases; bases outside gene matches: 9. The CDR3 consists of 14 residues. Germline V lookup: CDR1 SQVTM, CDR2 ANQGSEA. CDR3 sequence reads: CSVEDAAGAREQYF. The CDR3 nucleotides are TGCAGCGTTGAAGACGCCGCGGGAGCACGGGAGCAGTACTTC.